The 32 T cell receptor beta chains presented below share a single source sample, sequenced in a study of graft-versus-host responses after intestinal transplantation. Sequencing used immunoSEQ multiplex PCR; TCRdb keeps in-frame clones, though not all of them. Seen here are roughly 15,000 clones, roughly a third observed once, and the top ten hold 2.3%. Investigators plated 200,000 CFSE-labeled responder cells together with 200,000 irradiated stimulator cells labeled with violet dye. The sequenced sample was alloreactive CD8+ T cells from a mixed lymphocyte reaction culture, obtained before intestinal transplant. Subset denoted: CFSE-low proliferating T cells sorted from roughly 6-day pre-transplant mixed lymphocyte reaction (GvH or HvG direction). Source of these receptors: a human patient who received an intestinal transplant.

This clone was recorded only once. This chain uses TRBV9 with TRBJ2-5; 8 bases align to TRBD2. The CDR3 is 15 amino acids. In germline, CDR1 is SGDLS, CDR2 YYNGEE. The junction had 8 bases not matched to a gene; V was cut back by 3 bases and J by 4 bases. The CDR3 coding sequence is TGTGCCAGCAGCGCAGCGGGGGCAGGGTCAGAGACCCAGTACTTC. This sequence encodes CASSAAGAGSETQYF. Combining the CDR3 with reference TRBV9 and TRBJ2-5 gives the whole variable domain DSGVTQTPKHLITATGQRVTLRCSPRSGDLSVYWYQQSLDQGLQFLIQYYNGEERAKGNILERFSAQQFPDLHSELNLSSLELGDSALYFCASSAAGAGSETQYFGPGTRLLVL.

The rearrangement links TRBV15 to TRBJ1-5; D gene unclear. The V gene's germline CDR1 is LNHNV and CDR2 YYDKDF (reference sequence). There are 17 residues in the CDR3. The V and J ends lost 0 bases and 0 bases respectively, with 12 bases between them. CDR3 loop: CATSRDLGFHSNQPQHF. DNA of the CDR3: TGTGCCACCAGCAGAGATCTGGGGTTCCATAGCAATCAGCCCCAGCATTTT. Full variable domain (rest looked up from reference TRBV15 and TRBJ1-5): DAMVIQNPRYQVTQFGKPVTLSCSQTLNHNVMYWYQQKSSQAPKLLFHYYDKDFNNEADTPDNFQSRRPNTSFCFLDIRSPGLGDTAMYLCATSRDLGFHSNQPQHFGDGTRLSIL.

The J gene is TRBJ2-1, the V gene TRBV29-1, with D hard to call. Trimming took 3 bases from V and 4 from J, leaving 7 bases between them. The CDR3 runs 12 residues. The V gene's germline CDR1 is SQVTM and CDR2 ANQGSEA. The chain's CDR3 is CSVEQVYNEQFF. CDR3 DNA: TGCAGCGTTGAGCAGGTGTACAATGAGCAGTTCTTC.

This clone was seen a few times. The DNA of the CDR3 is TGTGCCTGGAGTGTTGGACAGGGGGCGGGCGAGCAGTACTTC. Amino acids: CAWSVGQGAGEQYF. V is TRBV30 and J is TRBJ2-7, with 11 bases that match TRBD1. Germline V gene sequence: CDR1 GTSNPN, CDR2 SVGIG (reference sequence). After removal of 0 bases from V and 6 bases from J, the junction contained 4 bases not matched to a gene. The CDR3 covers 14 residues.

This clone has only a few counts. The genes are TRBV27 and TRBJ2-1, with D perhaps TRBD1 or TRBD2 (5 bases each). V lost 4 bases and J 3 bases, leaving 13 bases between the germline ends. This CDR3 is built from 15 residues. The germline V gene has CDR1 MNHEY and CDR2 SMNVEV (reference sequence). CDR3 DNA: TGTGCCAGCAGTTACCAGGGAGAGATCTACAATGAGCAGTTCTTC. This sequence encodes CASSYQGEIYNEQFF.

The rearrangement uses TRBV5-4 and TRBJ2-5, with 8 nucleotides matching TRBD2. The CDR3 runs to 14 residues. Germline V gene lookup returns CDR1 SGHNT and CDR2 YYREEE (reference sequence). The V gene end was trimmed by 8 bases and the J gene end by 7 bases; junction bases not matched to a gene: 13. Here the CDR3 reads CASRGGPGGGTQYF. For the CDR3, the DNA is TGTGCCAGTCGGGGGGGACCGGGGGGAGGGACCCAGTACTTC.

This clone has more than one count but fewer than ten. In nucleotides, the CDR3 is TGTGCCAGCAGTGTCGGCAGGGGGCTAGGTCAGCCCCAGCATTTT. Translation: CASSVGRGLGQPQHF. The chain is built from TRBV2 and TRBJ1-5; TRBD1 aligns across 8 bases. The CDR3 length is 15 residues. CDR1 is SNHLY and CDR2 is FYNNEI in the germline V gene. Trimming removed 4 bases from V and 6 bases from J; junction bases left unmatched: 8.

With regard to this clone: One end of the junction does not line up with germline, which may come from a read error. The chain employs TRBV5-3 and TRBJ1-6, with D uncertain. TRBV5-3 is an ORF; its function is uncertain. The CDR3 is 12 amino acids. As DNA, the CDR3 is TGTGCCAGCAGCTTGGGTCTTTCACCCCTCCACTTT. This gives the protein CASSLGLSPLHF.

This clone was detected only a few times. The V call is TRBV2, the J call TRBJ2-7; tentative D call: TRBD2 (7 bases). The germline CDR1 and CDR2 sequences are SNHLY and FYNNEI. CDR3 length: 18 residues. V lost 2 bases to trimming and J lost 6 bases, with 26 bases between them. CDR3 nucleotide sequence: TGTGCCAGCAGTGAATGGCGGCTGGACAGCCCGACGGGGGGCGAGCAGTACTTC. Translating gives CASSEWRLDSPTGGEQYF.

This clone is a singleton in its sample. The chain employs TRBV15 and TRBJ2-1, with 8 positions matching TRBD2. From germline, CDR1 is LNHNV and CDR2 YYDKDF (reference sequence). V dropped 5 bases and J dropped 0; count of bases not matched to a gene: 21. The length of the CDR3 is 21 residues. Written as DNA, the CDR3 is TGTGCCACCAGCGAACGTGAAAAGATCAGCCTAGCGGGTACCTCCTACAATGAGCAGTTCTTC. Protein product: CATSEREKISLAGTSYNEQFF. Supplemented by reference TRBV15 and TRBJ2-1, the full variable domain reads DAMVIQNPRYQVTQFGKPVTLSCSQTLNHNVMYWYQQKSSQAPKLLFHYYDKDFNNEADTPDNFQSRRPNTSFCFLDIRSPGLGDTAMYLCATSEREKISLAGTSYNEQFFGPGTRLTVL.

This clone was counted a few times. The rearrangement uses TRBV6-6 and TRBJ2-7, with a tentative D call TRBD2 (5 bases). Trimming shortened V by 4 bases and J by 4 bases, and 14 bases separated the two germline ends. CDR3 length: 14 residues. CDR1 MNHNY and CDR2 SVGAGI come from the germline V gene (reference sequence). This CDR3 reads CASSSRTEDYEQYF. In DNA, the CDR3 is TGTGCCAGCAGTTCACGGACGGAGGATTACGAGCAGTACTTC.

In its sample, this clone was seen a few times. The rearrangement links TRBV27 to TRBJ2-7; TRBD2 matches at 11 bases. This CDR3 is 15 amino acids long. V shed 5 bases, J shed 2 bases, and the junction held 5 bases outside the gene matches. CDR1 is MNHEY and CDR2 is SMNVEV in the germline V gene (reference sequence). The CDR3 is CASSGGLAGPYEQYF. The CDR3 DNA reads TGTGCCAGCAGTGGAGGACTAGCGGGCCCCTACGAGCAGTACTTC.

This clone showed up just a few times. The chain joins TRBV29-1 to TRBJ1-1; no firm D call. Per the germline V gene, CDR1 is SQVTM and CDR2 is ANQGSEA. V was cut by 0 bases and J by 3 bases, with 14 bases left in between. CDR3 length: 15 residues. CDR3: CSVEDPGGWDTEAFF. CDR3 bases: TGCAGCGTTGAAGATCCCGGAGGGTGGGACACTGAAGCTTTCTTT. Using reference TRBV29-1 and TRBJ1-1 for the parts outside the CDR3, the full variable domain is SAVISQKPSRDICQRGTSLTIQCQVDSQVTMMFWYRQQPGQSLTLIATANQGSEATYESGFVIDKFPISRPNLTFSTLTVSNMSPEDSSIYLCSVEDPGGWDTEAFFGQGTRLTVV.

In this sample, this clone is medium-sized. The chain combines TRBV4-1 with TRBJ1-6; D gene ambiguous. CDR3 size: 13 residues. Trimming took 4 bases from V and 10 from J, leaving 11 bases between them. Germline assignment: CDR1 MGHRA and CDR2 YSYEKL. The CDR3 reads CASSRSPGSPLHF. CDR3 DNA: TGCGCCAGCAGCCGGAGCCCAGGCTCACCCCTCCACTTT.

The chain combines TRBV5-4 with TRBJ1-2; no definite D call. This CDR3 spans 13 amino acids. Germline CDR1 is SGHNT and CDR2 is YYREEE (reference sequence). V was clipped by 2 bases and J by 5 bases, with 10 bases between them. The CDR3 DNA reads TGTGCCAGCAGCTTAGGCAGCCCTTATGGCTACACCTTC. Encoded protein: CASSLGSPYGYTF.

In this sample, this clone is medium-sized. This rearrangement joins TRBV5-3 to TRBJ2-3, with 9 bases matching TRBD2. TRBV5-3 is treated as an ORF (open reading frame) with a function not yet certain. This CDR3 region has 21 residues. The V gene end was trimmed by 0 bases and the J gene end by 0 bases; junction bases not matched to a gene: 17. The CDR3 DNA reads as TGTGCCAGAAGCTTGGCGGGGGTCTGCAGCGGGGGGATATCTAGCACAGATACGCAGTATTTT. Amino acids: CARSLAGVCSGGISSTDTQYF.

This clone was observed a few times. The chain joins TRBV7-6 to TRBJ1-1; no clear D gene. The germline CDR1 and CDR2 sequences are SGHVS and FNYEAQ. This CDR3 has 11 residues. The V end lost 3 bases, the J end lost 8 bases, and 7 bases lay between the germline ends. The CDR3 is CASSFIGEAFF. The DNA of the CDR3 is TGTGCCAGCAGCTTTATAGGCGAAGCTTTCTTT.

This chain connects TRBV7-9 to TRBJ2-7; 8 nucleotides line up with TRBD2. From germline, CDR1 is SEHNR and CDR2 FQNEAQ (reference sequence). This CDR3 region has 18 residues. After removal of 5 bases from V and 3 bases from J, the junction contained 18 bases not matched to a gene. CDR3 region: CASSPVELSGGPIYEQYF. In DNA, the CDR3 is TGTGCCAGCAGCCCCGTAGAACTGAGCGGGGGACCGATCTACGAGCAGTACTTC.

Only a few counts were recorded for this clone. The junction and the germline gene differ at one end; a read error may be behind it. CDR3 in amino acids: CASSISPTGGWNAEAFF. Written as DNA, the CDR3 is TGTGCCAGTAGTATCTCCCCAACAGGGGGCTGGAACGCTGAAGCTTTCTTT. The gene calls are TRBV19 and TRBJ1-1; 9 bases are a match to TRBD1. Looked up from germline, CDR1 is LNHDA and CDR2 is SQIVND (reference sequence). The CDR3 has 17 amino acids.

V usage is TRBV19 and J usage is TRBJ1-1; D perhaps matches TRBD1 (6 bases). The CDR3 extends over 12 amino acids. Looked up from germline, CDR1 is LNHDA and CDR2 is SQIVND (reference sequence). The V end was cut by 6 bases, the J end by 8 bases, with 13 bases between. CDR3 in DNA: TGTGCCAGTAGAACCGGGACATCAGAAGCTTTCTTT. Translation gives CASRTGTSEAFF.

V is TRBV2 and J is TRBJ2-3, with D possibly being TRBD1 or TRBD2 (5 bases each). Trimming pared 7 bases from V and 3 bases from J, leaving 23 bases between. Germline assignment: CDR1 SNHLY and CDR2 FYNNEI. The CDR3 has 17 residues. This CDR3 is CASNGGHGTPLTDTQYF. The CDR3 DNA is TGTGCCAGCAATGGGGGTCACGGGACCCCGTTAACAGATACGCAGTATTTT.

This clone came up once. The CDR3 protein is CASSDFKGLFQETQYF. In DNA form, the CDR3 reads TGTGCCAGCAGTGATTTTAAGGGACTCTTCCAAGAGACCCAGTACTTC. The V gene is TRBV6-1, the J gene TRBJ2-5; D is possibly TRBD2 (6 bases). With 3 bases removed from V and 1 base from J, the gap between germline ends came to 15 bases. The CDR3 is 16 amino acids. Germline assignment: CDR1 MNHNS and CDR2 SASEGT.

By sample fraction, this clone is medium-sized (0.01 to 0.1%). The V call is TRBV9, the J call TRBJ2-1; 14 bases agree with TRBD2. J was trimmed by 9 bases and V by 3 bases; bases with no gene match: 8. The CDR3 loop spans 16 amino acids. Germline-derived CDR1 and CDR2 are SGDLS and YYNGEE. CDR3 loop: CASSETSGGALVEQFF. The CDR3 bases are TGTGCCAGCAGCGAGACTAGCGGGGGGGCGCTGGTTGAGCAGTTCTTC.

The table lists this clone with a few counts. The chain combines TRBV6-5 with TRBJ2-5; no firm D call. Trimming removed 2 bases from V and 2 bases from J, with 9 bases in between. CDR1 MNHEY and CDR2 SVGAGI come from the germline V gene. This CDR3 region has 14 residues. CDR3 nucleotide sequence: TGTGCCAGCAGTTACGGTGGGCAGCAAGAGACCCAGTACTTC. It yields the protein CASSYGGQQETQYF.

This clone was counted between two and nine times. DNA of the CDR3: TGTGCCAGCAGCTTAGTAGGGCAGGGGATATCGGACGAGCAGTACTTC. Amino acid sequence: CASSLVGQGISDEQYF. V and J are TRBV7-8 and TRBJ2-7; TRBD1 is a possible D gene (6 bases). Germline V gene data show CDR1 as SGHVS and CDR2 as FQNEAQ. The CDR3 sequence is 16 residues long. V lost 1 base and J lost 5, with 18 bases in between.

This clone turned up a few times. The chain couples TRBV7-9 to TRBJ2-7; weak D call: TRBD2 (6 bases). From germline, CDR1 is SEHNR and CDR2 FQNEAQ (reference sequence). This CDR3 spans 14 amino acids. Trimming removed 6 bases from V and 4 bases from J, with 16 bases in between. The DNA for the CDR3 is TGTGCCAGCAGTCTGGGACTCCCCCCTTACGAGCAGTACTTC. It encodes CASSLGLPPYEQYF. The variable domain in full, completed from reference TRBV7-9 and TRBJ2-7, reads DTGVSQNPRHKITKRGQNVTFRCDPISEHNRLYWYRQTLGQGPEFLTYFQNEAQLEKSRLLSDRFSAERPKGSFSTLEIQRTEQGDSAMYLCASSLGLPPYEQYFGPGTRLTVT.

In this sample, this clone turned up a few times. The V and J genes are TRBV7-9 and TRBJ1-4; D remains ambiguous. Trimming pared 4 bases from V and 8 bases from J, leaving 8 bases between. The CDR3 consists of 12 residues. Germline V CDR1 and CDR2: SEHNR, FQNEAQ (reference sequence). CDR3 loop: CASSSAGEKLFF. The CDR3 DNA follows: TGTGCCAGCAGCTCTGCCGGGGAAAAACTGTTTTTT.

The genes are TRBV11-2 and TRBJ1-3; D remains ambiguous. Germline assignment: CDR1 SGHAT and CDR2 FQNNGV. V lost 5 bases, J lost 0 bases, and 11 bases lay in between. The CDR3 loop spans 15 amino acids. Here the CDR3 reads CASSPDPRSGNTIYF. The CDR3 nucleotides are TGTGCCAGCAGCCCAGACCCTCGCTCTGGAAACACCATATATTTT. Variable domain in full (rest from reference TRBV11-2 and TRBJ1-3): EAGVAQSPRYKIIEKRQSVAFWCNPISGHATLYWYQQILGQGPKLLIQFQNNGVVDDSQLPKDRFSAERLKGVDSTLKIQPAKLEDSAVYLCASSPDPRSGNTIYFGEGSWLTVV.

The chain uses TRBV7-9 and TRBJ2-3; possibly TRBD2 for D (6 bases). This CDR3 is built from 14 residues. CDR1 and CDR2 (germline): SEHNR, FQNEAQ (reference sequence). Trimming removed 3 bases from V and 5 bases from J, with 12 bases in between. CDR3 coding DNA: TGTGCCAGCAGCTTGGATGTAGCGGTAGATACGCAGTATTTT. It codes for CASSLDVAVDTQYF.

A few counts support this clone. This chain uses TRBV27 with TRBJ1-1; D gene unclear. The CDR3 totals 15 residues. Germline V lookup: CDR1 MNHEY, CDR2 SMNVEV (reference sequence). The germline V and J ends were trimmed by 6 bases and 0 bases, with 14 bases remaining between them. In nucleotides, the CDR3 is TGTGCCAGCAGCGAACTTTTGGGGATGAACACTGAAGCTTTCTTT. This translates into CASSELLGMNTEAFF.

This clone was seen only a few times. CDR3 amino acids: CASSSWEGDKLFF. The DNA of the CDR3 is TGTGCCAGCAGCTCATGGGAGGGTGACAAACTGTTTTTT. The V call is TRBV6-5, the J call TRBJ1-4, with D uncertain. Germline CDR1 MNHEY, CDR2 SVGAGI. The germline V and J ends were trimmed by 6 bases and 11 bases, with 16 bases remaining between them. The CDR3 consists of 13 residues.

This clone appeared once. CDR3 DNA: TGTGCCAGCAGCGTAGTCCCCGGCTGGGGGACTGCTGGAAACACCATATATTTT. It translates to CASSVVPGWGTAGNTIYF. The V call is TRBV9, the J call TRBJ1-3, with D maybe TRBD1 (5 bases). The CDR3 sequence is 18 residues long. With 0 bases removed from V and 2 bases from J, the gap between germline ends came to 18 bases. Per the germline V gene, CDR1 is SGDLS and CDR2 is YYNGEE.